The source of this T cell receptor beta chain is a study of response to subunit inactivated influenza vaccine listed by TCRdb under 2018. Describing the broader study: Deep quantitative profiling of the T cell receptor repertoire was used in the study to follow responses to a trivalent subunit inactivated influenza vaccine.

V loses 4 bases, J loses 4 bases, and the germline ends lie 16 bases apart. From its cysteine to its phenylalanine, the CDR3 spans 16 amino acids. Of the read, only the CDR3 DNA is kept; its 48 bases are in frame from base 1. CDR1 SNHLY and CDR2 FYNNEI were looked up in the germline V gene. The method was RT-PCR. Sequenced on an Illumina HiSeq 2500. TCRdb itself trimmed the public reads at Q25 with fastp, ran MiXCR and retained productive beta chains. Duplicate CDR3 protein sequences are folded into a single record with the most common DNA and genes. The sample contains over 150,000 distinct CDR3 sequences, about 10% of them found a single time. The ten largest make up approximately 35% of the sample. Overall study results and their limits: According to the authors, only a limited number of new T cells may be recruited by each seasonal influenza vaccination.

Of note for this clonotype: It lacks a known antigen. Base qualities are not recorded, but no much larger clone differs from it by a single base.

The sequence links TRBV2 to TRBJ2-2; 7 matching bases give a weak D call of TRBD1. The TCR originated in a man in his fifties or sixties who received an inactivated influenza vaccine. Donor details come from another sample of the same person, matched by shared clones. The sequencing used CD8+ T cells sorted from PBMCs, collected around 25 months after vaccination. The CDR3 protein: CASSANRGLGTGELFF. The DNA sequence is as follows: TGTGCCAGCAGTGCGAACAGGGGACTTGGCACCGGGGAGCTGTTTTTT. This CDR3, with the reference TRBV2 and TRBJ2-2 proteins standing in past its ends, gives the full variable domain EPEVTQTPSHQVTQMGQEVILRCVPISNHLYFYWYRQILGQKVEFLVSFYNNEISEKSEIFDDQFSVERPDGSNFTLKIRSTKLEDSAMYFCASSANRGLGTGELFFGEGSRLTVL.